This T cell receptor beta chain derives from a study of blood T cell repertoires in COVID-19. Study details: The cDNA or gDNA used as material had been derived from T cells, B-cell-depleted T cells, or PBMCs.

The CDR3 is 12 residues long. The germline gives CDR1 SGHRS, CDR2 YFSETQ. Trimming left V 2 bases short and J 5 bases short, with 7 bases between. Patients in Seattle were enrolled during active infection, then followed longitudinally. Using immunoSEQ multiplex PCR, the repertoire was profiled, and TCRdb retains in-frame clones only, with some absent. The table lists about 310,000 clones, approximately 87% of them singletons, with roughly 2.9% in the top ten. The receptor comes from a woman aged 30 to 39 with COVID-19, enrolled during active disease. The source material was peripheral blood. The V and J genes are TRBV5-1 and TRBJ1-1; D not resolved. CDR3 nucleotide sequence: TGCGCCAGCAGCTTCCCGGGGACTGAAGCTTTCTTT. Translated, it gives CASSFPGTEAFF.